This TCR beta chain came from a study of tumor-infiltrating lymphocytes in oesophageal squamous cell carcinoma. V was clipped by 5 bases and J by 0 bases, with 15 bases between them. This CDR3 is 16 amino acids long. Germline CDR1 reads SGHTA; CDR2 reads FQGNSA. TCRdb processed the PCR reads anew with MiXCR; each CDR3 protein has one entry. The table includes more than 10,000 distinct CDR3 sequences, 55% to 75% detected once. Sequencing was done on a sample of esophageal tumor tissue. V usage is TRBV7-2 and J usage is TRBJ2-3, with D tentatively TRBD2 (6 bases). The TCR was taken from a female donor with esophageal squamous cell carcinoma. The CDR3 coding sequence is TGTGCCAGCAGCAATAATGGGAGGTTGAGCACAGATACGCAGTATTTT. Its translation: CASSNNGRLSTDTQYF.